This is a list of T cell receptor beta chains from one sample in a study of beta chain features in type 1 diabetes. The assay was immunoSEQ multiplex PCR, and TCRdb's table has in-frame clones only and misses some. The sample has more than 550,000 clones, over 13% seen once. The sample comprised naive CD4+ T cells from blood. These receptors originate from a man between 18 and 35 years old with type 1 diabetes. Both conserved end residues are part of each CDR3. Each record gives: D gene, J gene, V gene, clone size, CDR3 protein. D genes are given only for firm matches. A row's size may be missing; if present it is once, few, many or a size class.

>-|TRBJ1-2|TRBV7-9|few
CASSNQVSDYTF
>-|TRBJ1-1|TRBV15|-
CATSRVGLGTEAFF
>TRBD1|TRBJ1-5|TRBV7-9|-
CASSFTSGTGDQPQHF
>-|TRBJ2-7|TRBV6-6|few
CASSSPDEQYF
>TRBD1|TRBJ2-5|TRBV7-3|-
CASSQGQGQGIETQYF
>-|TRBJ2-6|TRBV6-6|few
CASSRARSGANVLTF
>TRBD2|TRBJ2-7|TRBV7-9|-
CASSQPGLAGVFSYEQYF
>-|TRBJ2-1|TRBV19|few
CASSSSSSYNEQFF
>-|TRBJ1-2|TRBV28|-
CASSVGVYGYTF
>TRBD1|TRBJ1-2|TRBV2|-
CASKVAGGYGYTF
>TRBD1|TRBJ1-2|TRBV30|-
CAWTRQGARNGYTF
>-|TRBJ2-3|TRBV13|-
CASSRTTPSDTQYF